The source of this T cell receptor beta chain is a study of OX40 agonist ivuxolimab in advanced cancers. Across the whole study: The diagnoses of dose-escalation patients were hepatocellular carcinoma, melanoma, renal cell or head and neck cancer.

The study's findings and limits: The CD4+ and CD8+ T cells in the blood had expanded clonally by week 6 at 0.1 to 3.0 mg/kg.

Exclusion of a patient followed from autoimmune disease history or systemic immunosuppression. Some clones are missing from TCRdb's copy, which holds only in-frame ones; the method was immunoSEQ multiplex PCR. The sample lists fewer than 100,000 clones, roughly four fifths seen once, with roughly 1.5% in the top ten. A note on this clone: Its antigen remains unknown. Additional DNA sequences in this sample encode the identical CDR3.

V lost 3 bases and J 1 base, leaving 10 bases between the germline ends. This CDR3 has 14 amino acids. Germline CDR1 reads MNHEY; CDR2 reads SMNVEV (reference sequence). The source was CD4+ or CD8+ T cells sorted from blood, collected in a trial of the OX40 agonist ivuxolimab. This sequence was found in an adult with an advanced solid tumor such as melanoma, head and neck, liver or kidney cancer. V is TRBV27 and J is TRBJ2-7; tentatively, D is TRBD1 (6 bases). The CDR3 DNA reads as TGTGCCAGCAGTTTCCGGCAGGGGTCCTACGAGCAGTACTTC. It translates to CASSFRQGSYEQYF.